Listed below are T cell receptor beta chains from one sample, sequenced in a study of control samples from healthy donors and cancer patients. The repertoire was sequenced with immunoSEQ multiplex PCR; TCRdb's copy has only in-frame clones and lacks some. The table has around 20,000 clones, around 84% seen once. Material for sequencing was PBMCs. Receptor source: a man aged 80 or over with head and neck cancer. Each CDR3 is given with its conserved first and last residue. D genes are given only for firm matches. Size is omitted from some rows. Given values are once, few, many or a class for expanded clones.

clone size,J gene,D gene,V gene,CDR3 DNA,CDR3 protein
NA,TRBJ1-2,NA,TRBV19,TGTGCCAGTAGTCCGATGGACAGCGGGCGATGGGGCGGCTACACCTTC,CASSPMDSGRWGGYTF
NA,TRBJ2-1,TRBD1,TRBV5-6,TGTGCCAGCAGCTTGGATGGACAGGGGGCCAACAATGAGCAGTTCTTC,CASSLDGQGANNEQFF
NA,TRBJ1-6,NA,TRBV21-1,TGTGCCAGCAGCCCACAACGGGGGACAGATAATTCACCCCTCCACTTT,CASSPQRGTDNSPLHF
NA,TRBJ1-4,TRBD1,TRBV29-1,TGCAGCGCCAAACCAGATTTACAGGGGAATGAAAAACTGTTTTTT,CSAKPDLQGNEKLFF
NA,TRBJ2-7,NA,TRBV6-1,TGTGCCAGCAGTGAAATTGCAGCGGGTCTATCCTACGAGCAGTACTTC,CASSEIAAGLSYEQYF
NA,TRBJ2-2,TRBD2,TRBV10-2,TGCGCCAGAGGCGGGGGAACCCGGTTTTACACCGGGGAGCTGTTTTTT,CARGGGTRFYTGELFF
NA,TRBJ1-1,TRBD1,TRBV5-1,TGCGCCAGCAGCCGGGGGACAGGGAACACTGAAGCTTTCTTT,CASSRGTGNTEAFF
NA,TRBJ2-1,TRBD2,TRBV27,TGTGCCAGCAGTCCAACTGGACTAGCGGGAGGCAATGAGCAGTTCTTC,CASSPTGLAGGNEQFF
NA,TRBJ2-7,TRBD1,TRBV28,TGTGCCAGCTGGGACAGATATCTCTACGAGCAGTACTTC,CASWDRYLYEQYF
NA,TRBJ1-2,NA,TRBV6-5,TGTGCCAGCAGTTGGGGGGATGGCTACACCTTC,CASSWGDGYTF
NA,TRBJ2-3,TRBD2,TRBV6-2/TRBV6-3,TGTGCCAGCAGTAGAAGCGGGGTGAGCACAGATACGCAGTATTTT,CASSRSGVSTDTQYF
NA,TRBJ1-2,NA,TRBV25-1,TGTGCCAGCAGTGAATCGGGGTACTATGGCTACACCTTC,CASSESGYYGYTF
once,TRBJ1-2,TRBD1,TRBV10-3,TGTGCCCTCTGGGACAGGGAGGAATATGGCTACACCTTC,CALWDREEYGYTF
NA,TRBJ2-1,TRBD2,TRBV7-2,TGTGCCAGCAGCTTAGCAGCGGCTAGCGGGGCTTACAATGAGCAGTTCTTC,CASSLAAASGAYNEQFF
NA,TRBJ1-3,NA,TRBV30,TGTGCCTGGAGTTCTAGCAGGGTCGGAAACACCATATATTTT,CAWSSSRVGNTIYF
once,TRBJ1-1,TRBD1,TRBV23-1,TGCGCCAGCCGCCAACGGGACAGGGGGAACACTGAAGCTTTCTTT,CASRQRDRGNTEAFF
NA,TRBJ2-5,TRBD2,TRBV4-2,TGTGCCAGCAGCCAAGATAGCAGCGGGAAAGAGACCCAGTACTTC,CASSQDSSGKETQYF
NA,TRBJ2-3,NA,TRBV7-2,TGTGCCAGCAGTCGGACAGATACGCAGTATTTT,CASSRTDTQYF
NA,TRBJ2-5,TRBD1,TRBV14,TGTGCCAGCAGCCAAGGAACAGGGGGAAAAGAGACCCAGTACTTC,CASSQGTGGKETQYF
NA,TRBJ2-4,NA,TRBV24-1,TGTGCCACCAGTGACGGCTCACAGGTAGCCAAAAACATTCAGTACTTC,CATSDGSQVAKNIQYF
NA,TRBJ2-2,NA,TRBV2,TGTGCCAGCAGTGAATGGTCGGAGACCGGGGAGCTGTTTTTT,CASSEWSETGELFF
NA,TRBJ2-7,TRBD1,TRBV5-1,TGCGCCAGCAGCTCACCGGGACAGGGCTACGAGCAGTACTTC,CASSSPGQGYEQYF
once,TRBJ2-1,NA,TRBV11-2,TGTGCCAGCAGCCCGTTCACTCCGACCGACAATGAGCAGTTCTTC,CASSPFTPTDNEQFF
NA,TRBJ1-4,NA,TRBV19,TGTGCCAGTAGTATGGGAACTAATGAAAAACTGTTTTTT,CASSMGTNEKLFF
few,TRBJ2-3,NA,TRBV3-1/TRBV3-2,TGTGCCAGCAGCCCAGAGCAAACAGATACGCAGTATTTT,CASSPEQTDTQYF
few,TRBJ2-7,NA,TRBV29-1,TGCAGCGGTCGATTCCCAGTGGGGGGACTCTCCTACGAGCAGTACTTC,CSGRFPVGGLSYEQYF
NA,TRBJ2-1,TRBD1,TRBV7-6,TGTGCCAGCAGCAAGGGCTCCGGGACAGGGGTTGAGCAGTTCTTC,CASSKGSGTGVEQFF
NA,TRBJ1-3,NA,TRBV6-6,TGTGCCAGCAGTCCCGGGGGAGGAAACACCATATATTTT,CASSPGGGNTIYF
NA,TRBJ2-6,TRBD1,TRBV3-1/TRBV3-2,TGTGCCAGCAGCCAAGACAGTGGGACAGGACTCTCTGGGGCCAACGTCCTGACTTTC,CASSQDSGTGLSGANVLTF
NA,TRBJ1-1,TRBD1,TRBV2,TGTGCCAGCATTGGACAGGGCGGGAACACTGAAGCTTTCTTT,CASIGQGGNTEAFF
few,TRBJ2-2,NA,TRBV29-1,TGCAGCGCCTTCACCGGGGAGCTGTTTTTT,CSAFTGELFF
NA,TRBJ1-3,NA,TRBV5-1,TGCGCCAGCAACCGGGAGGGGGTCGGAGACACCATATATTTT,CASNREGVGDTIYF
NA,TRBJ2-3,NA,TRBV5-6,TGTGCCAGCAGCTTGGCCTCAAAGCAGAGTTTT,CASSLASKQSF
NA,TRBJ2-5,NA,TRBV3-1/TRBV3-2,TGTGCCAGCAGCCCCGGCCTAGGCACCCAGTACTTC,CASSPGLGTQYF
NA,TRBJ1-4,NA,TRBV19,TGTGCCAGTAGCACTACCGGGACATCGGGTGAAAAACTGTTTTTT,CASSTTGTSGEKLFF
NA,TRBJ2-3,TRBD2,TRBV7-2,TGTGCCAGCACGAATTCCGGGACTAGCGGGACCCTTGCAGATACGCAGTATTTT,CASTNSGTSGTLADTQYF
NA,TRBJ2-1,TRBD2,TRBV9,TGTGCCAGCAGCGTAGATTTAGCGGGCATAATCAATGAGCAGTTCTTC,CASSVDLAGIINEQFF
NA,TRBJ1-2,NA,TRBV7-3,TGTGCCAGCAGCTTAGGACCGGGACCCAACTATGGCTACACCTTC,CASSLGPGPNYGYTF
NA,TRBJ1-2,TRBD1,TRBV5-6,TGTGCCAGCTTGGGACAGAGGAGCTACACCTTC,CASLGQRSYTF
NA,TRBJ1-1,TRBD1,TRBV15,TGTGCCACCAGCAGAGATGGCGGGACAGGGGCAAGGAACACTGAAGCTTTCTTT,CATSRDGGTGARNTEAFF
NA,TRBJ1-5,TRBD1,TRBV6-6,TGTGCCAGCAGCCCGGGACAGTTGTATCAGCCCCAGCATTTT,CASSPGQLYQPQHF
NA,TRBJ2-7,NA,TRBV5-6,TGTGCCAGCAGCTTGAGACAGGTACACTGGCAGTACTTC,CASSLRQVHWQYF
NA,TRBJ2-7,NA,TRBV3-1/TRBV3-2,TGTGCCAGCAGCCAAGGAGGGGCCTTGGGGCAGTACTTC,CASSQGGALGQYF
NA,TRBJ1-3,NA,TRBV30,TGTGCCTGGAGTTCGGACTGGGGAAACACCATATATTTT,CAWSSDWGNTIYF
NA,TRBJ2-7,TRBD2,TRBV30,TGTGCCTGGAGTACCGGGACTAGCGGAAACTACGAGCAGTACTTC,CAWSTGTSGNYEQYF
NA,TRBJ2-7,NA,TRBV9,TGTGCCAGCAGCGTAGCGACCGACGGCTACGAGCAGTACTTC,CASSVATDGYEQYF
NA,TRBJ2-7,NA,TRBV6-6,TGTGCCAGCAGTTTGGGGCGGTCTTACGAGCAGTACTTC,CASSLGRSYEQYF
NA,TRBJ2-1,NA,TRBV30,TGTGCCTGGAGCTTCGGGACTCCTTACAATGAGCAGTTCTTC,CAWSFGTPYNEQFF
once,TRBJ2-5,NA,TRBV25-1,TGTGCCAGCAGTGAATGGTCGGGGGGCGGTGGAGAGACCCAGTACTTC,CASSEWSGGGGETQYF
NA,TRBJ2-3,TRBD2,TRBV4-3,TGCGCCAGCAGCCAAGGAACTAGCGGGAGGGCAGATACGCAGTATTTT,CASSQGTSGRADTQYF